Each of the 3 T cell receptor beta chains below was sequenced from the same sample in a study of blood T cell repertoires in COVID-19. Data came from immunoSEQ multiplex PCR; TCRdb stores just in-frame clones and leaves some out. The data contain about 310,000 clones, around 90% of them singletons. Material for sequencing was peripheral blood. Source of these receptors: a woman aged 40 to 50 with COVID-19, enrolled during active disease.

The chain couples TRBV5-1 to TRBJ1-4, with a tentative D call TRBD1 (6 bases). Trimming left V 4 bases short and J 3 bases short, with 13 bases between. This CDR3 contains 15 residues. Germline-derived CDR1 and CDR2 are SGHRS and YFSETQ. For the CDR3, the DNA is TGCGCCAGCAGCGACCTACAGGGATCTAATGAAAAACTGTTTTTT. Its translation is CASSDLQGSNEKLFF.

The V gene is TRBV18, the J gene TRBJ2-3; the match to TRBD2 covers 7 bases. The CDR3 contains 16 residues. Germline assignment: CDR1 KGHSH and CDR2 LQKENI. The trim removed 0 bases at V and 1 base at J, leaving 4 bases unmatched. As DNA, the CDR3 is TGTGCCAGCTCACCACCGATCGCGGGGGGCACAGATACGCAGTATTTT. It is translated as CASSPPIAGGTDTQYF.

At least ten counts were recorded for this clone. The rearrangement joins TRBV28 to TRBJ2-7; D remains unclear. V was cut by 5 bases and J by 1 base, with 12 bases left in between. Germline V lookup: CDR1 MDHEN, CDR2 SYDVKM. The CDR3 extends over 14 amino acids. As DNA, the CDR3 is TGTGCCAGCAGTAGAGGCAGCAATTCCTACGAGCAGTACTTC. This encodes CASSRGSNSYEQYF.